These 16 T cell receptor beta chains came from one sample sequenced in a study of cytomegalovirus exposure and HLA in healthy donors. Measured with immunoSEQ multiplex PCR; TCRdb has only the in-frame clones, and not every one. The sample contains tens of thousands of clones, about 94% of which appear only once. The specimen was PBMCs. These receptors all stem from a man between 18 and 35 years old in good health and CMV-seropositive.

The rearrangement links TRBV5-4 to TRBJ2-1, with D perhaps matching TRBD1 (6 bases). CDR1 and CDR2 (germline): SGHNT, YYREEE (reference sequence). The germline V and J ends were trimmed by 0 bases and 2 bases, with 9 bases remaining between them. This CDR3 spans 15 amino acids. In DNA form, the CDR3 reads TGTGCCAGCAGCTTGGCCAAGGGGGCCTACAATGAGCAGTTCTTC. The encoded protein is CASSLAKGAYNEQFF. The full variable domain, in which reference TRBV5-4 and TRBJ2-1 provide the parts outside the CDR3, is ETGVTQSPTHLIKTRGQQVTLRCSSQSGHNTVSWYQQALGQGPQFIFQYYREEENGRGNFPPRFSGLQFPNYSSELNVNALELDDSALYLCASSLAKGAYNEQFFGPGTRLTVL.

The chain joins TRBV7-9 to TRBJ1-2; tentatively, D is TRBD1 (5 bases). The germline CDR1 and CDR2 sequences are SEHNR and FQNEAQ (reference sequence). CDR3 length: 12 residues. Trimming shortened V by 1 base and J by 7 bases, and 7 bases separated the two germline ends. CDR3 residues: CASSLGGGGYTF. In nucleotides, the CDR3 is TGTGCCAGCAGCTTAGGGGGCGGTGGCTACACCTTC.

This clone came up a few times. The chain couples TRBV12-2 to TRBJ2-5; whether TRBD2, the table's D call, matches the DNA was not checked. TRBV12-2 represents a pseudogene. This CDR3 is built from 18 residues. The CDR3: CASRLEAGTSPYQETQYF. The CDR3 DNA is TGTGCAAGTCGCTTAGAGGCTGGGACTAGCCCTTACCAAGAGACCCAGTACTTC.

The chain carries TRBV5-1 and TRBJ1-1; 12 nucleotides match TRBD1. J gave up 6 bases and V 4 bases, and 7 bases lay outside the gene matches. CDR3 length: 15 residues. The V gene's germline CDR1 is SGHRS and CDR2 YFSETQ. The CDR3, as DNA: TGCGCCAGCAGCACGGGACAGGGGGCCTCGGCTGAAGCTTTCTTT. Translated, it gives CASSTGQGASAEAFF.

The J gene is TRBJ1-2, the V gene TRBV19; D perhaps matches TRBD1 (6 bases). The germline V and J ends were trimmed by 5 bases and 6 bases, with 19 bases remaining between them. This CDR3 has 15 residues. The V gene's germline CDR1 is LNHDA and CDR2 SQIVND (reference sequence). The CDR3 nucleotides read TGTGCCAGTAGTTGGACGGGGGGCTCCCTCAATGGCTACACCTTC. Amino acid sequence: CASSWTGGSLNGYTF. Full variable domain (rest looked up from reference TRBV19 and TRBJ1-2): DGGITQSPKYLFRKEGQNVTLSCEQNLNHDAMYWYRQDPGQGLRLIYYSQIVNDFQKGDIAEGYSVSREKKESFPLTVTSAQKNPTAFYLCASSWTGGSLNGYTFGSGTRLTVV.

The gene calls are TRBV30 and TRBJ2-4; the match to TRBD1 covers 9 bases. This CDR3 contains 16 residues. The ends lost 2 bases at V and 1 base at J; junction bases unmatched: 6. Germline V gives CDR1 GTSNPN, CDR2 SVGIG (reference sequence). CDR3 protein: CAWSPGTGRAKNIQYF. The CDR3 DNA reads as TGTGCCTGGAGTCCTGGGACAGGGAGGGCCAAAAACATTCAGTACTTC.

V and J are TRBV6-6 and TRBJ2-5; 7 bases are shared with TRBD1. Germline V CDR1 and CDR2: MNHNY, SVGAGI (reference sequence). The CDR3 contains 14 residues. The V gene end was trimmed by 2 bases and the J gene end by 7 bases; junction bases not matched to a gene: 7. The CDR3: CASSYPEQGPTQYF. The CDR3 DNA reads TGTGCCAGCAGTTACCCGGAACAGGGGCCGACCCAGTACTTC.

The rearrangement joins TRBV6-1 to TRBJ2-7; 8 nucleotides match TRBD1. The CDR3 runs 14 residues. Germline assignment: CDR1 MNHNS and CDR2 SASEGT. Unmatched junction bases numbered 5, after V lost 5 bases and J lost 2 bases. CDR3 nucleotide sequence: TGTGCCAGCAGTACCGGGACAGGCACCTACGAGCAGTACTTC. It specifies CASSTGTGTYEQYF.

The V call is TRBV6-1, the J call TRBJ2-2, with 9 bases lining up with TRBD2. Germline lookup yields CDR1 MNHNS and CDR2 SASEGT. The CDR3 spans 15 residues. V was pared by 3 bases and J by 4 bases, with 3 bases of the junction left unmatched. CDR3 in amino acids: CASSEEAGGTGELFF. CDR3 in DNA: TGTGCCAGCAGTGAGGAAGCGGGGGGCACCGGGGAGCTGTTTTTT.

The CDR3, as DNA: TGTGCCAGCAGTTTATTAGCTAGCGGGAGGAAAAACATTCAGTACTTC. It codes for CASSLLASGRKNIQYF. The gene calls are TRBV28 and TRBJ2-4, with 11 positions matching TRBD2. V lost 1 base to trimming and J lost 4 bases; unmatched junction nucleotides: 3. This CDR3 comprises 16 residues. CDR1 MDHEN and CDR2 SYDVKM come from the germline V gene.

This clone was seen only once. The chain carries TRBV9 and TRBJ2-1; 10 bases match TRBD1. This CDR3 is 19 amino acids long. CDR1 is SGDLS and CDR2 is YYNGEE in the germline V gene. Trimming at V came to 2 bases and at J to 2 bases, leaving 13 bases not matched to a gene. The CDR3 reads CASSVHRQGANLTYNEQFF. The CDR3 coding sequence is TGTGCCAGCAGCGTCCACCGACAGGGGGCAAACTTAACCTACAATGAGCAGTTCTTC.

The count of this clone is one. The CDR3 reads CATSRLRAQQGALSYEQYF. The CDR3 nucleotides are TGTGCCACCAGCAGACTCCGTGCTCAACAGGGGGCCCTTTCCTACGAGCAGTACTTC. The chain is built from TRBV15 and TRBJ2-7; 9 bases are shared with TRBD1. J gave up 1 base and V 2 bases, and 15 bases lay outside the gene matches. The germline gives CDR1 LNHNV, CDR2 YYDKDF (reference sequence). The CDR3 extends over 19 amino acids.

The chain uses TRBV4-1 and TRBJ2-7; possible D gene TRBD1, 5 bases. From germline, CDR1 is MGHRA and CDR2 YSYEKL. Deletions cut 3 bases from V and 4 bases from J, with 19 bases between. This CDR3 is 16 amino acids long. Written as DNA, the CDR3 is TGCGCCAGCAGCCACGAGACCGGACAAGGGGTTTACGAGCAGTACTTC. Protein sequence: CASSHETGQGVYEQYF.

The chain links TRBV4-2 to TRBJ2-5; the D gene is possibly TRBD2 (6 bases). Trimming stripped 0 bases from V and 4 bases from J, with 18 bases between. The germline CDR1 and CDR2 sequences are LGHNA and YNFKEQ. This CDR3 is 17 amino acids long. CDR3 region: CASSQEGVGGGVETQYF. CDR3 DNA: TGTGCCAGCAGCCAAGAAGGAGTGGGAGGTGGTGTAGAGACCCAGTACTTC.

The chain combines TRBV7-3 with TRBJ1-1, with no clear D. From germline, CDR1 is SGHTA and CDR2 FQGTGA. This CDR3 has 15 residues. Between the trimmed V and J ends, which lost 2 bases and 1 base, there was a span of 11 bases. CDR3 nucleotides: TGTGCCAGCAGCTTATCCCCTAGTAGGAACACTGAAGCTTTCTTT. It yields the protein CASSLSPSRNTEAFF. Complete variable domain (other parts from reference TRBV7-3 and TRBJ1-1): GAGVSQTPSNKVTEKGKYVELRCDPISGHTALYWYRQSLGQGPEFLIYFQGTGAADDSGLPNDRFFAVRPEGSVSTLKIQRTERGDSAVYLCASSLSPSRNTEAFFGQGTRLTVV.

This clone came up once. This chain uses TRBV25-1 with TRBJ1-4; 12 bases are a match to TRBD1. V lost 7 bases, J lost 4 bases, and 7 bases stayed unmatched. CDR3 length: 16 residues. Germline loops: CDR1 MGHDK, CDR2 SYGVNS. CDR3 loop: CASTRDRGLGNEKLFF. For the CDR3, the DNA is TGTGCCAGCACCCGGGACAGGGGGCTAGGTAATGAAAAACTGTTTTTT. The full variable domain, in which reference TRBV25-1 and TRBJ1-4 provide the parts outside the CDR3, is EADIYQTPRYLVIGTGKKITLECSQTMGHDKMYWYQQDPGMELHLIHYSYGVNSTEKGDLSSESTVSRIRTEHFPLTLESARPSHTSQYLCASTRDRGLGNEKLFFGSGTQLSVL.